Listed below are T cell receptor beta chains from one sample, sequenced in a study of T-cell memory formation after mild COVID-19. TCRdb analysed the 5' RACE reads with MiXCR anew, one entry per CDR3 protein. The table includes about 58,000 distinct CDR3 sequences, 28% detected once. The sample comprised PBMCs or a T cell subset sorted from them (not recorded which). The receptors shown here come from a young man who had mild COVID-19 (a few samples of this study predate the infection). Cell type and time point are not known. The CDR3 runs from the conserved cysteine through the conserved F or W. D genes are given only for firm matches. A clone size is listed for some rows: how often the clone was seen (once, few, many), or a class if it is expanded.

J | size | D | V | DNA | CDR3
TRBJ2-2 | NA | NA | TRBV25-1 | TGTGCCAGCAGACTGGGGGGCAGCCTCGCGAACACCGGGGAGCTGTTTTTT | CASRLGGSLANTGELFF
TRBJ2-3 | NA | TRBD1 | TRBV12-3/TRBV12-4 | TGTGCCAGCACCCCACGGGGAGACAGGGAGAGGGCAGATACGCAGTATTTT | CASTPRGDRERADTQYF
TRBJ1-1 | NA | NA | TRBV12-5 | TGTGCTAGTGGCTTTAACACTGAAGCTTTCTTT | CASGFNTEAFF
TRBJ1-4 | NA | NA | TRBV2 | TGTGCCAGCAGTGAAGGAAGGGGATCTAATGAAAAACTGTTTTTT | CASSEGRGSNEKLFF
TRBJ2-3 | few | NA | TRBV15 | TGTGCCACCAGCAGTTTAGCAGATACGCAGTATTTT | CATSSLADTQYF
TRBJ2-5 | NA | NA | TRBV20-1 | TGCAGTGCTAGAGATGTGTGGGGGCAAGAGACCCAGTACTTC | CSARDVWGQETQYF
TRBJ2-7 | once | NA | TRBV6-5 | TGTGCCAGCAGTTTTACACGGGCAGGCTACGAGCAGTACTTC | CASSFTRAGYEQYF
TRBJ2-7 | few | NA | TRBV19 | TGTGCCAGTAGTATAAGAGTGGCATTGGAGGGCGAGCAGTACTTC | CASSIRVALEGEQYF
TRBJ2-1 | NA | TRBD1 | TRBV29-1 | TGCAGCGTGAGGACAGGGGGCCTTGGCAATGAGCAGTTCTTC | CSVRTGGLGNEQFF
TRBJ1-5 | few | NA | TRBV7-2 | TGTGCCAGCAGCTCCACGGTCCGGGAGCCCCAGCATTTT | CASSSTVREPQHF
TRBJ2-1 | few | TRBD2 | TRBV6-2/TRBV6-3 | TGTGCCAGCAGTGTGGACGCGGGGGGATCCTACAATGAGCAGTTCTTC | CASSVDAGGSYNEQFF
TRBJ1-2 | few | NA | TRBV4-1 | TGCGCCAGCAGCGTTCGTAGCAGGGGTGCCTATGGCTACACCTTC | CASSVRSRGAYGYTF
TRBJ1-1 | once | NA | TRBV4-1 | TGCGCCAGCAGCCAAGCTAGGGCCACTGAAGCTTTCTTT | CASSQARATEAFF
TRBJ1-5 | few | NA | TRBV9 | TGTGCCAGCAGCGTAGAGATAGGGTCAGGTCAGCCCCAGCATTTT | CASSVEIGSGQPQHF
TRBJ2-1 | NA | TRBD2 | TRBV4-1 | TGCGCCAGCAGCCAAGTCAGCGGGGGGTCCTACAATGAGCAGTTCTTC | CASSQVSGGSYNEQFF
TRBJ2-5 | NA | NA | TRBV7-8 | TGTGCCAGCAGCTTAACACGGAGGGGGGGGCAAGAGACCCAGTACTTC | CASSLTRRGGQETQYF
TRBJ2-2 | NA | NA | TRBV29-1 | TGCAGCGTTGAAGGGGGGACCCTGGGCACCGGGGAGCTGTTTTTT | CSVEGGTLGTGELFF
TRBJ2-3 | many | NA | TRBV20-1 | TGCAGTGCTAGAGATCGGCGGGGGCTCACAGATACGCAGTATTTT | CSARDRRGLTDTQYF
TRBJ2-1 | NA | TRBD2 | TRBV20-1 | TGCAGTGCTACGGGTCCGGGACTAGCGGGGGGAGAGGAGCAGTTCTTC | CSATGPGLAGGEEQFF
TRBJ2-3 | NA | TRBD2 | TRBV10-3 | TGTGCCATCAGTGATGTGGCTAGCGGTGGGGATACGCAGTATTTT | CAISDVASGGDTQYF
TRBJ2-1 | NA | TRBD2 | TRBV28 | TGTGCCAGCAGTGTCCAGACTAGCAGGCATGAGCAGTTCTTC | CASSVQTSRHEQFF
TRBJ1-5 | NA | NA | TRBV6-2/TRBV6-3 | TGTGCCAGCAGTTACGGGGGGCAGCCCCAGCATTTT | CASSYGGQPQHF
TRBJ2-3 | NA | TRBD1 | TRBV4-3 | TGCGCCAGCAGCCAACGGACAGGGGTAGCAGATACGCAGTATTTT | CASSQRTGVADTQYF
TRBJ2-2 | NA | TRBD2 | TRBV29-1 | TGCAGCGTCCAGCCTAGCGGGGGGGCGGCCGGGGAGCTGTTTTTT | CSVQPSGGAAGELFF
TRBJ2-1 | NA | TRBD1 | TRBV27 | TGTGCCAGCAGTTGGGACAGGGTTTTTATTAATGAGCAGTTCTTC | CASSWDRVFINEQFF
TRBJ2-1 | few | NA | TRBV28 | TGTGCCAGCGGCTCGTACGGGGAGCGGCATTGGGGCAATGAGCAGTTCTTC | CASGSYGERHWGNEQFF
TRBJ1-2 | NA | NA | TRBV5-4 | TGTGCCAGCAGCTTGGGTTCCCCTAACTATGGCTACACCTTC | CASSLGSPNYGYTF
TRBJ2-2 | few | NA | TRBV4-2 | TGTGCCAGCAGCCAAGGAGGGGGGGCCGAAAACACCGGGGAGCTGTTTTTT | CASSQGGGAENTGELFF
TRBJ1-2 | NA | TRBD1 | TRBV10-3 | TGTGCCATCAGTGCCTATGGGACAGCTGAGAACTATGGCTACACCTTC | CAISAYGTAENYGYTF
TRBJ2-7 | few | NA | TRBV7-2 | TGTGCCAGCAGCTTTCGCCTAAATCTACCCGAGCAGTACTTC | CASSFRLNLPEQYF
TRBJ1-5 | NA | NA | TRBV6-1 | TGTGCCAGCAGTGAACTTGTCTTGATGAAACAGCCCCAGCATTTT | CASSELVLMKQPQHF
TRBJ2-5 | NA | NA | TRBV7-9 | TGTGCCAGCAGCCCTCGGGACCGGGAGGAGACCCAGTACTTC | CASSPRDREETQYF
TRBJ2-6 | NA | NA | TRBV6-2/TRBV6-3 | TGTGCCAGCAGCGAGGGACTCGCTTGGGCCAACGTCCTGACTTTC | CASSEGLAWANVLTF
TRBJ2-7 | few | TRBD2 | TRBV6-5 | TGTGCCAGCAGCAGGACTAGCGGGAGCTCCTACGAGCAGTACTTC | CASSRTSGSSYEQYF
TRBJ2-5 | NA | TRBD2 | TRBV6-6 | TGTGCCAGCAGTTACGCGGGAGCTAGCGGGAGTAGGGAGACCCAGTACTTC | CASSYAGASGSRETQYF
TRBJ2-7 | NA | TRBD2 | TRBV7-2 | TGTGCCAGCGAACATCGGGGGGGGTCCTACGAGCAGTACTTC | CASEHRGGSYEQYF
TRBJ2-3 | NA | NA | TRBV7-9 | TGTGCCAGCAGCTTGGCTGCAGGGGACACAGATACGCAGTATTTT | CASSLAAGDTDTQYF
TRBJ2-2 | few | TRBD1 | TRBV10-3 | TGTGCCATCAGACGACAGGGGGTGAACACCGGGGAGCTGTTTTTT | CAIRRQGVNTGELFF
TRBJ2-1 | few | TRBD1 | TRBV4-1 | TGCGCCAGCAGCCAAGTGCTACAGGGGGCAAACAATGAGCAGTTCTTC | CASSQVLQGANNEQFF
TRBJ2-4 | NA | NA | TRBV21-1 | TGTGCCAGCAACCAGGGGAACAGGGGGCTTTGGAGGAACATTCAGTACTTC | CASNQGNRGLWRNIQYF
TRBJ1-2 | NA | NA | TRBV6-1 | TGTGCCAGCAGTGAAGCCGGAGGGAGAGGCTACACCTTC | CASSEAGGRGYTF
TRBJ2-1 | NA | TRBD1 | TRBV4-2 | TGTGCCAGCAGCCAAGACTCGGGGACAGCAGGTTACAATGAGCAGTTCTTC | CASSQDSGTAGYNEQFF
TRBJ2-2 | once | TRBD1 | TRBV14 | TGTGCCAGCAGCAAACCGGGACAGGGACACACCGGGGAGCTGTTTTTT | CASSKPGQGHTGELFF
TRBJ2-2 | NA | NA | TRBV4-1 | TGCGCCAGCAGCCGAGGTCGGGACACAACCCTCGGGGAGCTGTTTTTT | CASSRGRDTTLGELFF
TRBJ1-6 | NA | NA | TRBV4-1 | TGCGCCAGCAGCCAAGTGGCAGGGCGGTCACCCCTCCACTTT | CASSQVAGRSPLHF
TRBJ2-1 | NA | TRBD2 | TRBV7-6 | TGTGCCAGCAGCTTCGCGACTAGCGGGGGATACAATGAGCAGTTCTTC | CASSFATSGGYNEQFF
TRBJ2-3 | few | TRBD2 | TRBV7-3 | TGTGCCAGCAGCCTCCGCAGTAGCGGGGTCACAGATACGCAGTATTTT | CASSLRSSGVTDTQYF
TRBJ2-1 | few | NA | TRBV5-6 | TGTGCCAGCAGCTTGGCCGCGGCCAATGAGCAGTTCTTC | CASSLAAANEQFF
TRBJ1-2 | NA | TRBD1 | TRBV7-2 | TGTGCCATAGCGACAGGGGGCTTGGGCTATGGCTACACCTTC | CAIATGGLGYGYTF
TRBJ2-7 | few | TRBD1 | TRBV5-1 | TGCGCCAGCAGCTTGGGACCGACAGGGTTTGACGAGCAGTACTTC | CASSLGPTGFDEQYF
TRBJ2-3 | NA | NA | TRBV6-6 | TGTGCCAGCAGTTTAGCCCCGGGCAGGGCCAGTAGAGATACGCAGTATTTT | CASSLAPGRASRDTQYF
TRBJ2-2 | NA | NA | TRBV4-3 | TGCGCCAGCAGCCGGACGGGGTCGGATTCCGGGGAGCGGTTTTTT | CASSRTGSDSGERFF
TRBJ2-1 | few | TRBD2 | TRBV6-6 | TGTGCCAGCAGCCGGCCCGGACTAGGTGCCTACAATGAGCAGTTCTTC | CASSRPGLGAYNEQFF
TRBJ2-5 | few | TRBD2 | TRBV28 | TGTGCCAGCAGTTCTAGCGGGCGCATTGAGACCCAGTACTTC | CASSSSGRIETQYF
TRBJ1-2 | few | NA | TRBV6-5 | TGTGCCAGCAGTTACCGGACCCGTACCCACTATGGCTACACCTTC | CASSYRTRTHYGYTF
TRBJ2-3 | few | NA | TRBV12-3/TRBV12-4 | TGTGCCAGCAGTTTCGGACGAGAGACAGATACGCAGTATTTT | CASSFGRETDTQYF
TRBJ2-5 | NA | NA | TRBV3-1 | TGTGCCAGCAGCCAAGGAGATGGGTTTTGGACCCAGTACTTC | CASSQGDGFWTQYF